Below are 27 T cell receptor beta chains sequenced from a single sample in a study of blood T cell repertoires in COVID-19. Sequenced by immunoSEQ multiplex PCR; TCRdb stores in-frame clones only, minus some. The sample contains 200,000 to 250,000 clones, 88% of which appear only once. Sequences were obtained from PBMCs or T cells enriched from blood (not recorded which). Receptor source: a woman aged 30 to 39 who had recovered from COVID-19.

This sequence joins TRBV2 and TRBJ2-1, with 8 bases matching TRBD2. The germline V gene has CDR1 SNHLY and CDR2 FYNNEI. The CDR3 has 16 amino acids. Germline trimming cut 8 bases from V and 4 bases from J; bases unmatched to any gene: 13. Written as DNA, the CDR3 is TGTGCCAGCTCCATAAACGCGGGGGGCTTTTACAATGAGCAGTTCTTC. Its translation is CASSINAGGFYNEQFF.

The V call is TRBV6-6, the J call TRBJ1-5, with D possibly matching TRBD1 (5 bases). V was cut by 6 bases and J by 2 bases, with 11 bases left in between. This CDR3 comprises 14 residues. The germline CDR1 and CDR2 sequences are MNHNY and SVGAGI (reference sequence). DNA for the CDR3: TGTGCCAGCAGCACCCAGGGTGGCAATCAGCCCCAGCATTTT. Translating it yields CASSTQGGNQPQHF.

This chain links TRBV6-5 with TRBJ1-1; no clear D gene. V was shortened by 6 bases and J by 10 bases, with 12 bases between the two germline ends. Germline CDR1 is MNHEY and CDR2 is SVGAGI. The CDR3 covers 11 residues. The CDR3 spells CASSHRTLAFF. The CDR3 nucleotides read TGTGCCAGCAGCCACCGGACTCTAGCTTTCTTT.

The chain links TRBV10-1 to TRBJ1-3; 7 nucleotides agree with TRBD1. The CDR3 loop spans 13 amino acids. CDR1 is WNHNN and CDR2 is SYGVQD in the germline V gene (reference sequence). Trimming at V came to 4 bases and at J to 5 bases, leaving 2 bases not matched to a gene. CDR3 loop: CASSVDRRNTIYF. The CDR3 DNA reads TGCGCCAGCAGTGTGGACAGGAGAAACACCATATATTTT.

The genes are TRBV19 and TRBJ1-4, with D hard to call. Trimming took 7 bases from V and 0 from J, leaving 9 bases between them. Germline V CDR1 and CDR2: LNHDA, SQIVND (reference sequence). The CDR3 runs to 14 residues. Written as DNA, the CDR3 is TGTGCCAGTATGTCTGTTGCAACTAATGAAAAACTGTTTTTT. Its protein product is CASMSVATNEKLFF.

This clone was seen once. The chain combines TRBV27 with TRBJ1-6, with 10 bases aligning to TRBD1. This CDR3 is built from 16 residues. Losses at the gene ends were 5 bases for V and 8 bases for J; bases not matched to a gene: 9. Looked up from germline, CDR1 is MNHEY and CDR2 is SMNVEV (reference sequence). DNA for the CDR3: TGTGCCAGCAGTAACCCGGGACAGGGGTCCCATTCACCCCTCCACTTT. Its translation is CASSNPGQGSHSPLHF.

In this sample, this clone turned up once. V usage is TRBV3-1 (or the pseudogene TRBV3-2) and J usage is TRBJ1-4; TRBD1 agrees at 8 bases. Germline CDR1 is LGHDT and CDR2 is YNNKEL (reference sequence). The CDR3 is 14 amino acids. V lost 5 bases to trimming and J lost 5 bases; unmatched junction nucleotides: 4. The CDR3 protein is CASSSQGDNEKLFF. The DNA of the CDR3 is TGTGCCAGCAGCTCACAGGGGGACAATGAAAAACTGTTTTTT.

The chain combines TRBV18 with TRBJ1-1, with a weak D call TRBD1 (5 bases). CDR3 length equals 15 residues. Trimming shortened V by 2 bases and J by 7 bases, and 17 bases separated the two germline ends. The germline gives CDR1 KGHSH, CDR2 LQKENI. CDR3: CASSPTDPGFIEAFF. The CDR3 bases are TGTGCCAGCTCACCAACCGACCCAGGGTTTATTGAAGCTTTCTTT.

This clone was seen a few times. The sample holds other DNA sequences that translate to the same CDR3. The J gene is TRBJ2-3, the V gene TRBV11-2; D is uncertain. Per the germline V gene, CDR1 is SGHAT and CDR2 is FQNNGV. V was pared by 5 bases and J by 0 bases, with 12 bases between. The CDR3 is 15 amino acids. CDR3 residues: CASSPGVPSTDTQYF. DNA of the CDR3: TGTGCCAGCAGCCCCGGTGTCCCTAGCACAGATACGCAGTATTTT.

The chain has TRBV7-5 and TRBJ1-2. TRBV7-5 is a recognized pseudogene. This CDR3 region has 17 residues. DNA for the CDR3: TGTGTCAGAAGCTTAGTTGTGAGGGTCGCAGATAGGTATGGCTACACCTTC. Its translation is CVRSLVVRVADRYGYTF.

For the CDR3, the DNA is TGTGCCAGCAGTTCTACTTTCGGGGTTAGCACAGATACGCAGTATTTT. Its translation: CASSSTFGVSTDTQYF. This rearrangement joins TRBV6-2 or TRBV6-3 to TRBJ2-3; the D gene is possibly TRBD2 (5 bases). V was trimmed by 4 bases and J by 0 bases, leaving 14 bases between them. Germline CDR1 is MNHEY and CDR2 is SVGEGT. This CDR3 has 16 residues.

The CDR3 spells CASSRQFGYEQYF. The CDR3 DNA reads as TGTGCCAGCAGTAGACAGTTTGGGTACGAGCAGTACTTC. The rearrangement joins TRBV6-2 or TRBV6-3 to TRBJ2-7, with D perhaps TRBD1 (5 bases). The CDR3 is made up of 13 amino acids. Trimming removed 5 bases from V and 4 bases from J, with 12 bases in between. Germline assignment: CDR1 MNHEY and CDR2 SVGEGT.

The chain has TRBV6-2 or TRBV6-3 and TRBJ2-3; possibly TRBD2 for D (7 bases). In germline, CDR1 is MNHEY, CDR2 SVGEGT. The CDR3 is 15 residues long. Trimming left V 2 bases short and J 0 bases short, with 9 bases between. DNA for the CDR3: TGTGCCAGCAGTTACCGGGGGGCGAGCACAGATACGCAGTATTTT. It yields the protein CASSYRGASTDTQYF.

The rearrangement links TRBV4-2 to TRBJ1-5; TRBD1 might be the D (6 bases). Germline loops: CDR1 LGHNA, CDR2 YNFKEQ. This CDR3 has 15 amino acids. Trimming stripped 0 bases from V and 4 bases from J, with 10 bases between. DNA for the CDR3: TGTGCCAGCAGCCAAGAGGGGGCGCGAAATCAGCCCCAGCATTTT. It specifies CASSQEGARNQPQHF.

The genes are TRBV4-1 and TRBJ1-3; 8 nucleotides match TRBD1. Looked up from germline, CDR1 is MGHRA and CDR2 is YSYEKL. V lost 0 bases to trimming and J lost 4 bases; unmatched junction nucleotides: 5. CDR3 length equals 16 residues. CDR3 residues: CASSQDGAGGGNTIYF. The CDR3 nucleotides read TGCGCCAGCAGCCAAGATGGGGCAGGGGGCGGAAACACCATATATTTT.

The chain links TRBV4-2 to TRBJ1-1; weak D call: TRBD1 (5 bases). The CDR3 has 13 amino acids. The V and J ends lost 0 bases and 7 bases respectively, with 9 bases between them. CDR1 is LGHNA, CDR2 YNFKEQ, per germline. The CDR3 nucleotides read TGTGCCAGCAGCCAAGAGGGGGGGGTTGAAGCTTTCTTT. Its translation: CASSQEGGVEAFF.

The chain joins TRBV4-2 to TRBJ1-6; 7 bases align to TRBD1. Germline V gene sequence: CDR1 LGHNA, CDR2 YNFKEQ. The CDR3 is 15 residues long. Losses at the gene ends were 2 bases for V and 10 bases for J; bases not matched to a gene: 8. The CDR3 region is CASSQTYTGESPLHF. The CDR3 DNA reads as TGTGCCAGCAGCCAAACGTATACAGGGGAATCACCCCTCCACTTT.

The gene calls are TRBV2 and TRBJ1-5; TRBD1 matches 7 bases. The germline gives CDR1 SNHLY, CDR2 FYNNEI. The ends lost 4 bases at V and 4 bases at J; junction bases unmatched: 7. The CDR3 totals 15 residues. CDR3 DNA sequence: TGTGCCAGCAGTGTTGGGGACAGCCGGAATCAGCCCCAGCATTTT. It encodes CASSVGDSRNQPQHF.

The genes are TRBV7-2 and TRBJ1-5; perhaps TRBD1 as D (6 bases). Germline V gene sequence: CDR1 SGHTA, CDR2 FQGNSA. CDR3 size: 15 residues. V was trimmed by 0 bases and J by 7 bases, leaving 13 bases between them. This chain's CDR3 is CASSLAHRGGQPQHF. In DNA, the CDR3 is TGTGCCAGCAGCTTAGCCCATAGGGGGGGACAGCCCCAGCATTTT.

The chain uses TRBV6-5 and TRBJ2-2; D is ambiguous. Looked up from germline, CDR1 is MNHEY and CDR2 is SVGAGI. The germline V and J ends were trimmed by 6 bases and 2 bases, with 13 bases remaining between them. The CDR3 is 15 residues long. The CDR3: CASRIMTDNTGELFF. CDR3 sequence (DNA): TGTGCCAGCAGGATTATGACTGATAACACCGGGGAGCTGTTTTTT.

CDR3 DNA: TGTGCCAGCAGTCCCGGGGGAGCGGGGGGTTTTACGCGAAGGACAGATACGCAGTATTTT. It translates to CASSPGGAGGFTRRTDTQYF. The chain links TRBV6-2 or TRBV6-3 to TRBJ2-3; TRBD2 aligns across 9 bases. Germline trimming cut 5 bases from V and 3 bases from J; bases unmatched to any gene: 21. The CDR3 spans 20 residues. Germline lookup yields CDR1 MNHEY and CDR2 SVGEGT.

The V gene is TRBV5-8, the J gene TRBJ2-5, with a weak D call TRBD1 (5 bases). CDR3 length: 17 amino acids. With 2 bases removed from V and 4 bases from J, the gap between germline ends came to 21 bases. Germline V gene sequence: CDR1 SGHTS, CDR2 YDEGEE. CDR3 nucleotide sequence: TGTGCCAGCAGCTTAGGATCGGGCAGGCTGCAGGGAGAGACCCAGTACTTC. The encoded protein is CASSLGSGRLQGETQYF.

V and J are TRBV6-6 and TRBJ1-2; D not certain. There are 13 residues in the CDR3. Germline V gene sequence: CDR1 MNHNY, CDR2 SVGAGI (reference sequence). V gave up 7 bases and J gave up 1 base, with 10 bases separating them. CDR3: CASTNRDNYGYTF. CDR3 coding DNA: TGTGCCAGCACCAACCGGGATAACTATGGCTACACCTTC.

The CDR3 bases are TGTGCCAGCAGCTTACCACCCCCCGGGGGGGCACAAGATACGCAGTATTTT. This sequence encodes CASSLPPPGGAQDTQYF. The V gene is TRBV7-6, the J gene TRBJ2-3; 8 nucleotides agree with TRBD2. The CDR3 loop spans 17 amino acids. CDR1 SGHVS and CDR2 FNYEAQ come from the germline V gene. V gave up 2 bases and J gave up 5 bases; unmatched junction bases: 12.

The rearrangement joins TRBV5-6 to TRBJ2-7, with a possible D match to TRBD1 (6 bases). The germline CDR1 and CDR2 sequences are SGHDT and YYEEEE. The length of the CDR3 is 15 residues. Trimming removed 1 base from V and 3 bases from J, with 14 bases in between. The CDR3 is CASSLSPDSFYEQYF. In DNA, the CDR3 is TGTGCCAGCAGCTTGTCCCCGGACAGTTTCTACGAGCAGTACTTC.

This chain joins TRBV29-1 and TRBJ1-2; tentatively, D is TRBD1 (6 bases). V lost 4 bases, J lost 8 bases, and 11 bases lay in between. Germline CDR1 is SQVTM and CDR2 is ANQGSEA. This CDR3 contains 11 residues. CDR3 bases: TGCAGCGTTGGAGGGCAGGGGGGCTACACCTTC. Protein: CSVGGQGGYTF.

The V and J genes are TRBV5-4 and TRBJ1-1; D is perhaps TRBD1 (5 bases). V lost 7 bases to trimming and J lost 1 base, with 17 bases between them. This CDR3 is built from 15 residues. Germline V lookup: CDR1 SGHNT, CDR2 YYREEE (reference sequence). The CDR3 DNA follows: TGTGCCAGCGCAAAACAGGCGACTGCGAACACTGAAGCTTTCTTT. This translates into CASAKQATANTEAFF. The whole variable domain, remainder taken from reference TRBV5-4 and TRBJ1-1, is ETGVTQSPTHLIKTRGQQVTLRCSSQSGHNTVSWYQQALGQGPQFIFQYYREEENGRGNFPPRFSGLQFPNYSSELNVNALELDDSALYLCASAKQATANTEAFFGQGTRLTVV.